This is a list of T cell receptor beta chains from one sample in a study of T cell responses to AZD1222 COVID-19 vaccine. The method was immunoSEQ multiplex PCR; TCRdb's version includes in-frame clones alone and lacks a portion of them. The sample lists about 120,000 clones, 70% to 90% occurring once. The sequences come from peripheral blood, collected on day 0 of AZD1222 vaccination. The receptors originated from an adult in good health. CDR3s include the opening cysteine and the closing phenylalanine or tryptophan. D genes are given only for firm matches. Size is omitted from some rows. Given values are once, few, many or a class for expanded clones.

j_call clone_size v_call d_call cdr3_nt cdr3_aa
TRBJ2-7 - TRBV11-2 - TGTGCCAGCACACCGATCCAGGGGGGGTCCTACGAGCAGTACTTC CASTPIQGGSYEQYF
TRBJ1-5 - TRBV6-1 - TGTGCCAGCAGTGAAGTTAGGTTCGGGGGCCAGTATAGCAATCAGCCCCAGCATTTT CASSEVRFGGQYSNQPQHF
TRBJ2-1 - TRBV6-5 - TGTGCCAGCAGACGGGTGTACAATGAGCAGTTCTTC CASRRVYNEQFF
TRBJ1-6 few TRBV9 TRBD1 TGTGCCAGCAGCGTAGGCACCGGGACAGGGTCGGATTCACCCCTCCACTTT CASSVGTGTGSDSPLHF
TRBJ1-2 - TRBV27 TRBD1 TGTGCCAGCAGTTTCTATGCCGGCGCCGAGGGCCCCGGGACAGGGAATGGCTACACCTTC CASSFYAGAEGPGTGNGYTF
TRBJ2-3 - TRBV9 TRBD2 TGTGCCAGCAGCGCGGATCCCGGACTAGCGGGAGCACCAGATACGCAGTATTTT CASSADPGLAGAPDTQYF
TRBJ2-7 - TRBV19 TRBD2 TGTGCCAGTAGTATAGTAGCGGGAAGGTACGAGCAGTACTTC CASSIVAGRYEQYF
TRBJ2-1 - TRBV5-1 TRBD1 TGCGCCAGCAGCTCCGGGGACAGGGACAATGAGCAGTTCTTC CASSSGDRDNEQFF
TRBJ2-7 - TRBV28 - TGTGCCAGCAGTCCGCTCTACGAGCAGTACTTC CASSPLYEQYF
TRBJ2-7 once TRBV14 - TGTGCCAGCAGCCAAAACAGGGCCGTCGAGCAGTACTTC CASSQNRAVEQYF
TRBJ1-2 - TRBV7-9 - TGTGCCAGCAGCCAAGAAAACTATGGCTACACCTTC CASSQENYGYTF
TRBJ2-5 few TRBV19 TRBD2 TGTGCCAGTACCCCACGGGGGGGAGGAGAGACCCAGTACTTC CASTPRGGGETQYF
TRBJ1-4 once TRBV25-1 TRBD1 TGTGCCAGCAGCCCGCCCGGGACAGGCAGCGAAAAACTGTTTTTT CASSPPGTGSEKLFF
TRBJ2-3 few TRBV27 - TGTGCCAGCAGTTTATCGAGGAGCACAGATACGCAGTATTTT CASSLSRSTDTQYF
TRBJ1-5 - TRBV6-5 - TGTGCCAGCAGTTACTCGCGACATCAGCCCCAGCATTTT CASSYSRHQPQHF
TRBJ1-3 once TRBV6-1 TRBD1 TGTGCCAGCAGTGCCCCGGGACAGGGAGTTACTGGAAACACCATATATTTT CASSAPGQGVTGNTIYF
TRBJ1-2 - TRBV18 TRBD1 TGTGCCAGCTCACCACGACAGGGTGGCAACTATGGCTACACCTTC CASSPRQGGNYGYTF
TRBJ2-1 - TRBV3-1/TRBV3-2 TRBD1 TGTGCCAGCAGCCCAGCGGACAGGGAGCAGTTCTTC CASSPADREQFF
TRBJ1-2 - TRBV28 - TGTGCCAGCGGGGGGAAGCTCTATGGCTACACCTTC CASGGKLYGYTF
TRBJ2-5 once TRBV29-1 TRBD1 TGCAGCGTCGGACAGGGGCTAGAGACCCAGTACTTC CSVGQGLETQYF
TRBJ1-1 - TRBV7-3 - TGTGCCAGCAGCACTGACACGGCAGGCACTGAAGCTTTCTTT CASSTDTAGTEAFF
TRBJ1-5 - TRBV2 TRBD1 TGTGCCAGCAGTGAGTTGACAGGGGGCAATCAGCCCCAGCATTTT CASSELTGGNQPQHF
TRBJ2-5 few TRBV7-2 TRBD2 TGTGCCAGCAGCTTGGGAACGCTAGCGGGAGCACGGGAGACCCAGTACTTC CASSLGTLAGARETQYF
TRBJ2-2 - TRBV25-1 - TGTGCCAGCAGTGGGGGGACCGGGGAGCTGTTTTTT CASSGGTGELFF
TRBJ2-1 - TRBV27 - TGTGCCAGCAGTTTCACTCCCCGGAAATACAATGAGCAGTTCTTC CASSFTPRKYNEQFF
TRBJ2-6 - TRBV28 - TGTGCCAGGAAGCCGATAAAGGGGGCCAACGTCCTGACTTTC CARKPIKGANVLTF
TRBJ2-7 - TRBV7-3 TRBD2 TGTGCCAGCAGCCTAGCGGGAAAGGGGGAGCAGTACTTC CASSLAGKGEQYF
TRBJ2-1 - TRBV4-1 - TGCGCCAGCAGCCAAGTACAGGGTAACAATGAGCAGTTCTTC CASSQVQGNNEQFF